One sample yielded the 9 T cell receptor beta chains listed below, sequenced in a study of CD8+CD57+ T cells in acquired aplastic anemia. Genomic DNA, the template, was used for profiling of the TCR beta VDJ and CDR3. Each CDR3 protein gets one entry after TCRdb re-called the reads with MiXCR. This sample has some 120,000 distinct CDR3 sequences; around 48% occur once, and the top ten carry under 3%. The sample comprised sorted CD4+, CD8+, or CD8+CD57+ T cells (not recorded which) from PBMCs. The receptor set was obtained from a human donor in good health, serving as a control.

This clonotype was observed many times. The CDR3 DNA is TGTGCCAGCAGCCAAGAAGGGACAGAACTCTATGGCTACACCTTC. Its protein product is CASSQEGTELYGYTF. The V gene is TRBV4-2, the J gene TRBJ1-2; TRBD1 agrees at 7 bases. The CDR3 sequence is 15 residues long. The germline CDR1 and CDR2 sequences are LGHNA and YNFKEQ. Trimming took 0 bases from V and 4 from J; bases not matched to a gene: 5.

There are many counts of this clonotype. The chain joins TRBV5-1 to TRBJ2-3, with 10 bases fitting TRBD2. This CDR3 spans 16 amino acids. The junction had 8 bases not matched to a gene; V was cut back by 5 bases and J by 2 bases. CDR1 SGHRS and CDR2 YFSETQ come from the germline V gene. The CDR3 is CASSKAGGRNTDTQYF. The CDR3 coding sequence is TGCGCCAGCAGTAAAGCGGGGGGGAGGAACACAGATACGCAGTATTTT.

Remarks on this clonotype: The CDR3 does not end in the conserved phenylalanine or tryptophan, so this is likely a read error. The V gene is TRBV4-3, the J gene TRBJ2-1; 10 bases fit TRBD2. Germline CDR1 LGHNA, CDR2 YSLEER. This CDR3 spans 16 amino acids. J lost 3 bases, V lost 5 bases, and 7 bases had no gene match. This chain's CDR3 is CASSSLASGGYNEQFL. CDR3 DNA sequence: TGCGCCAGCAGCTCCCTGGCTAGCGGGGGCTACAATGAGCAGTTCCTC.

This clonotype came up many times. CDR3 nucleotides: TGCAGTGCTAGAGGACAGCCGCACGAGCAGTACTTC. Protein sequence: CSARGQPHEQYF. V usage is TRBV20-1 and J usage is TRBJ2-7; possibly TRBD1 for D (5 bases). The germline CDR1 and CDR2 sequences are DFQATT and SNEGSKA (reference sequence). The CDR3 is 12 amino acids. Trimming shortened V by 1 base and J by 5 bases, and 9 bases separated the two germline ends.

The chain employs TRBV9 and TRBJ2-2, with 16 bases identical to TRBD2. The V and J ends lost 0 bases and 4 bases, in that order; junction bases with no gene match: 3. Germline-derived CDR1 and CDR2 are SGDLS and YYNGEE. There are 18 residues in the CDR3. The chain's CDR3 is CASSVAGLAGGPTGELFF. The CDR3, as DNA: TGTGCCAGCAGCGTAGCGGGACTAGCGGGGGGGCCCACCGGGGAGCTGTTTTTT.

CDR3 bases: TGCAGTGCTAGTACGGCAGGGGGCACAGATACGCAGTATTTT. Its protein is CSASTAGGTDTQYF. The V call is TRBV20-1, the J call TRBJ2-3; possible D gene TRBD1, 6 bases. The V end was cut by 3 bases, the J end by 1 base, with 11 bases between. The CDR3 extends over 14 amino acids. Germline V lookup: CDR1 DFQATT, CDR2 SNEGSKA (reference sequence).

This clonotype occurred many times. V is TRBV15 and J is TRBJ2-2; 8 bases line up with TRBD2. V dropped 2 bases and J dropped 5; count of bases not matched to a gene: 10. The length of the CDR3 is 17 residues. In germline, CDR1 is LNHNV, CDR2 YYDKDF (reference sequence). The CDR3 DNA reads TGTGCCACCAGCAGAAGGTTCGGGGGGGGGACTACCGGGGAGCTGTTTTTT. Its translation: CATSRRFGGGTTGELFF.

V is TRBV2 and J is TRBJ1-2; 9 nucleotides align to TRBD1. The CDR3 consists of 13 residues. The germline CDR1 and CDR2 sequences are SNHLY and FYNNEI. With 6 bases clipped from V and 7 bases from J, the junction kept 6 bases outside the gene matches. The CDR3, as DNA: TGTGCCAGCAGGGAACAGGGGGCGGGTGGCTACACCTTC. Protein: CASREQGAGGYTF.

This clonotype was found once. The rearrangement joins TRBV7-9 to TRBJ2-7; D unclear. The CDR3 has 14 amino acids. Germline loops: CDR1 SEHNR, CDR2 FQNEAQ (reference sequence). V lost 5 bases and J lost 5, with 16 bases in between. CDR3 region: CASSPTTYDNEQYF. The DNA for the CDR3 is TGTGCCAGCAGCCCGACAACCTATGATAACGAGCAGTACTTC.